This TCR beta chain was recorded in a study of blood T cell repertoires in COVID-19. Whole-study context: The United States, Italy and Spain supplied acute and convalescent COVID-19 samples. PBMCs, B-cell-depleted T cells, or T cells provided the cDNA or gDNA that made up the material.

Authors' data handling: How many nucleated cells were present was estimated from reference gene primer amplification. TCRdb's copy holds only in-frame clones and misses some; the assay was immunoSEQ multiplex PCR. V and J calls and clone size follow that table, whereas D and trimming were derived from the DNA. The repertoire holds fewer than 100,000 clones, with roughly nine tenths as singletons. This CDR3 region has 14 residues. V was cut by 0 bases and J by 6 bases, with 7 bases left in between. Germline V lookup: CDR1 SGHDT, CDR2 YYEEEE. The source of this sequence is an elderly man in a cohort sampled during active COVID-19. The sample consisted of peripheral blood. This chain joins TRBV5-6 and TRBJ1-6; TRBD1 might be the D (5 bases). CDR3 protein: CASSLGQFNSPLHF. CDR3 nucleotides: TGTGCCAGCAGCTTGGGACAGTTTAATTCACCCCTCCACTTT.